The clone carrying this T cell receptor (beta chain) was seen more than once but under ten times. The germline gives CDR1 SQVTM, CDR2 ANQGSEA. The CDR3 has 13 amino acids. Trimming removed 6 bases from V and 8 bases from J, with 19 bases in between. The method was immunoSEQ multiplex PCR; TCRdb's version includes in-frame clones alone and lacks a portion of them. The data contain 140,000 or so clones, around 75% of them singletons. The entry originates in a study of blood T cell repertoires in COVID-19. The TCR originated in a woman between 70 and 85 years old with COVID-19, enrolled during active disease. Sequencing was performed on peripheral blood. V usage is TRBV29-1 and J usage is TRBJ1-2; TRBD1 might be the D (5 bases). In nucleotides, the CDR3 is TGCAGCGTGGGAAGGAGCCAGGGCAAGGGCTACACCTTC. Translated, it gives CSVGRSQGKGYTF.